The 32 T cell receptor beta chains below all came from one sample that was sequenced in a study of blood T cells in healthy people across ages. A second PCR, run for roughly 7 to 11 cycles, used a sample-barcoded 5' primer plus a J-beta primer mix. Each CDR3 protein gets one entry after TCRdb re-called the 5' RACE reads with MiXCR. Seen here are approximately 1,000,000 distinct CDR3 sequences, more than 35% observed once, and the top ten hold approximately 20%. The specimen sequenced was blood. The source of these receptors is a woman in her sixties or seventies in good health.

The table lists this clonotype with a few counts. The CDR3 loop reads CASSLSETRLYF. CDR3 in DNA: TGTGCCAGCAGTTTGAGTGAGACTAGACTGTACTTC. This chain joins TRBV12-3 or TRBV12-4 and TRBJ2-4; tentatively, D is TRBD2 (6 bases). The CDR3 loop spans 12 amino acids. V lost 3 bases and J lost 15, with 15 bases in between.

CDR3: CASSPLWESGTSNEQYF. The CDR3 region has the DNA TGTGCCAGCAGCCCATTGTGGGAATCCGGGACTAGTAACGAGCAGTACTTC. The rearrangement links TRBV6-6 to TRBJ2-4, with TRBD2 identical over 8 bases. The closer fit of TRBJ2-7 to the DNA end suggests the J call may be wrong. The CDR3 loop spans 17 amino acids. Germline V gene sequence: CDR1 MNHNY, CDR2 SVGAGI (reference sequence).

This clonotype showed up many times. This rearrangement joins TRBV19 to TRBJ1-2; no clear D gene. This CDR3 has 12 residues. Germline V gene sequence: CDR1 LNHDA, CDR2 SQIVND (reference sequence). The ends were cut back, 6 bases at V and 4 bases at J, with 9 bases in the middle. CDR3 in DNA: TGTGCCAGTAGACGGACTACCTATGGCTACACCTTC. Translated, it gives CASRRTTYGYTF.

This clonotype has a handful of counts. The chain couples TRBV20-1 to TRBJ2-5; 9 bases are shared with TRBD2. With V trimmed by 3 bases and J by 4 bases, 9 bases remained unmatched. The germline V gene has CDR1 DFQATT and CDR2 SNEGSKA (reference sequence). The CDR3 contains 15 residues. CDR3 DNA: TGCAGTGCTAGCCCTGGCGGGAGGGCCGTAGAGACCCAGTACTTC. Encoded protein: CSASPGGRAVETQYF.

The chain uses TRBV20-1 and TRBJ2-3; 11 nucleotides match TRBD2. Per the germline V gene, CDR1 is DFQATT and CDR2 is SNEGSKA (reference sequence). The CDR3 extends over 16 amino acids. Germline trimming cut 3 bases from V and 2 bases from J; bases unmatched to any gene: 7. CDR3 coding DNA: TGCAGTGCTAGGTCCGGGACTAGCGGACACACAGATACGCAGTATTTT. Translating gives CSARSGTSGHTDTQYF.

As concerns this clonotype: This clone may be a read error of a much larger clone one base away. The chain combines TRBV20-1 with TRBJ2-1; D remains unclear. The J call is uncertain, as TRBJ2-7 better fits the DNA end. CDR1 and CDR2 (germline): DFQATT, SNEGSKA (reference sequence). The CDR3 is 15 amino acids. The CDR3 coding sequence is TGCAGTGCTAGTATCGTACGGAGCTCCTCCAATGAGCAGTACTTC. It translates to CSASIVRSSSNEQYF.

Concerning this clonotype itself: Possible read error: a much larger clone is one base away. DNA of the CDR3: TGTGCCAGCAGCATAGGGGGGTCCCTGAACGAGCAGTACTTC. Amino acids: CASSIGGSLNEQYF. The chain combines TRBV9 with TRBJ2-7, with D perhaps matching TRBD1 or TRBD2 (6 bases each). Germline V gene sequence: CDR1 SGDLS, CDR2 YYNGEE. V was clipped by 4 bases and J by 5 bases, with 16 bases between them. This CDR3 region has 14 residues.

This clonotype was recorded many times. The chain is built from TRBV20-1 and TRBJ2-7; TRBD2 matches 12 bases. The CDR3 contains 15 residues. Trimming removed 6 bases from V and 2 bases from J; junction bases left unmatched: 8. The germline V gene has CDR1 DFQATT and CDR2 SNEGSKA (reference sequence). This CDR3 reads CSAHSRTSGTYEQYF. As DNA, the CDR3 is TGCAGTGCCCACTCCCGGACTAGCGGGACCTACGAGCAGTACTTC.

This clonotype was detected once. The V call is TRBV12-3 or TRBV12-4, the J call TRBJ2-3; the match to TRBD1 covers 10 bases. CDR3 length: 14 amino acids. V shed 6 bases and J 3 bases; nucleotides not matched to a gene: 3. The CDR3 here is CASRGQGKTDTQYF. The DNA of the CDR3 is TGTGCCAGCAGGGGACAGGGGAAAACAGATACGCAGTATTTT.

Comment on this clonotype: A read error may produce the germline difference seen at one junction end. The rearrangement joins TRBV15 to TRBJ2-1; perhaps TRBD1 as D (7 bases). The V gene's germline CDR1 is LNHNV and CDR2 YYDKDF (reference sequence). The CDR3 has 15 amino acids. The CDR3 nucleotides read TGTGCCACCAGCAGAGTAGGAGGGGGCATCAATAAGCAGTTCTTC. Translating gives CATSRVGGGINKQFF.

This rearrangement joins TRBV21-1 to TRBJ2-7; TRBD1 is the table's D call, not checked against the DNA. TRBV21-1 is a pseudogene. This CDR3 comprises 17 residues. The CDR3 coding sequence is TGTGCCGGAGGCACCCTCAGAAACCGGACAGGGTTCTACGAGCAGTACTTC. This translates into CAGGTLRNRTGFYEQYF.

The chain employs TRBV12-5 and TRBJ2-1, with 10 bases matching TRBD2. J lost 3 bases, V lost 11 bases, and 4 bases had no gene match. The germline V gene has CDR1 LGHNT and CDR2 FRNRAP. The CDR3 loop spans 13 amino acids. In DNA form, the CDR3 reads TGTGCTGAGCGACTAGCGGGCTACAATGAGCAGTTCTTC. This encodes CAERLAGYNEQFF.

The chain uses TRBV6-5 and TRBJ2-3; weak D call: TRBD2 (5 bases). With 10 bases removed from V and 2 bases from J, the gap between germline ends came to 10 bases. Germline CDR1 reads MNHEY; CDR2 reads SVGAGI. The CDR3 has 12 amino acids. The DNA for the CDR3 is TGTGCCACTTCGGGGATCACAGATACGCAGTATTTT. Protein: CATSGITDTQYF.

This chain joins TRBV29-1 and TRBJ2-7; D might be TRBD1 or TRBD2, each matching 6 bases. The CDR3 spans 15 residues. Germline V gene sequence: CDR1 SQVTM, CDR2 ANQGSEA. CDR3 in amino acids: CSHLGGALAKNIHYF. In DNA, the CDR3 is TGCAGTCACCTCGGGGGCGCCTTAGCCAAAAACATTCATTACTTC.

The chain carries TRBV5-4 and TRBJ1-1; D call uncertain. The V end lost 4 bases, the J end lost 0 bases, and 7 bases lay between the germline ends. This CDR3 is 13 amino acids long. Germline CDR1 is SGHNT and CDR2 is YYREEE (reference sequence). CDR3 in DNA: TGTGCCAGCAGCGCCTCATTGAACACTGAAGCTTTCTTT. As protein: CASSASLNTEAFF.

The V gene is TRBV15, the J gene TRBJ2-1; a weak D match, TRBD2 (5 bases). The V gene lost 3 bases and the J gene lost 0 bases, with 12 bases spanning the gap. The CDR3 totals 16 residues. The germline V gene has CDR1 LNHNV and CDR2 YYDKDF (reference sequence). The CDR3, as DNA: TGTGCCACCAGCAGTCCCGGGGAAAGCTCCTACAATGAGCAGTTCTTC. Its translation is CATSSPGESSYNEQFF. Variable domain in full (rest from reference TRBV15 and TRBJ2-1): DAMVIQNPRYQVTQFGKPVTLSCSQTLNHNVMYWYQQKSSQAPKLLFHYYDKDFNNEADTPDNFQSRRPNTSFCFLDIRSPGLGDTAMYLCATSSPGESSYNEQFFGPGTRLTVL.

This clonotype showed up just a few times. The chain combines TRBV20-1 with TRBJ2-5, with TRBD2 identical over 9 bases. The CDR3 sequence is 16 residues long. V lost 4 bases to trimming and J lost 5 bases; unmatched junction nucleotides: 14. Germline-derived CDR1 and CDR2 are DFQATT and SNEGSKA (reference sequence). For the CDR3, the DNA is TGCAGTGCTACCCCCGGGACTAGCCCGATAGGGGAGACCCAGTACTTC. Protein: CSATPGTSPIGETQYF.

The V gene is TRBV7-2, the J gene TRBJ2-3, with 10 bases matching TRBD2. Losses at the gene ends were 5 bases for V and 4 bases for J; bases not matched to a gene: 6. Looked up from germline, CDR1 is SGHTA and CDR2 is FQGNSA. The CDR3 has 15 amino acids. Here the CDR3 DNA reads TGTGCCAGCAGCGGAACTAGCGGGGTGTCAGATACGCAGTATTTT. Translated: CASSGTSGVSDTQYF.

The rearrangement links TRBV13 to TRBJ2-3; no firm D call. Trimming pared 1 base from V and 6 bases from J, leaving 11 bases between. CDR1 PRHDT and CDR2 FYEKMQ come from the germline V gene (reference sequence). The CDR3 has 14 residues. CDR3 amino acids: CASSLEAPLDTQYF. In DNA, the CDR3 is TGTGCCAGCAGCTTAGAGGCCCCACTCGATACGCAGTATTTT.

Here the CDR3 reads CASSASRARGNEQFF. In DNA, the CDR3 is TGTGCCAGCAGTGCCTCCCGGGCCCGGGGGAATGAGCAGTTCTTC. The chain has TRBV6-2 or TRBV6-3 and TRBJ2-1; D might be TRBD2 (6 bases). Per germline, CDR1 MNHEY and CDR2 SVGEGT. CDR3 length: 15 amino acids. V was trimmed by 5 bases and J by 7 bases, leaving 18 bases between them.

A few counts support this clonotype. A much larger clone is a single base away; this may be a read error. The chain is built from TRBV7-8 and TRBJ2-7; 8 bases map to TRBD2. This CDR3 comprises 16 residues. Germline V gives CDR1 SGHVS, CDR2 FQNEAQ. CDR3 residues: CASSLNMVAGSYKQYF. Written as DNA, the CDR3 is TGTGCCAGCAGCTTAAATATGGTAGCGGGGTCCTACAAGCAGTACTTC.

This clonotype was recorded once. A read error may be the cause here, since a much bigger clone is one base away. The chain is built from TRBV28 and TRBJ2-5; 7 nucleotides match TRBD1. Trimming took 5 bases from V and 5 from J; bases not matched to a gene: 8. CDR3 length equals 14 residues. Germline values: CDR1 MDHEN, CDR2 SYDVKM. CDR3: CASSAKQGMETQYF. The CDR3 region has the DNA TGTGCCAGCAGTGCCAAACAGGGGATGGAGACCCAGTACTTC. Complete variable domain (other parts from reference TRBV28 and TRBJ2-5): DVKVTQSSRYLVKRTGEKVFLECVQDMDHENMFWYRQDPGLGLRLIYFSYDVKMKEKGDIPEGYSVSREKKERFSLILESASTNQTSMYLCASSAKQGMETQYFGPGTRLLVL.

This clonotype was detected a few times. The chain employs TRBV20-1 and TRBJ2-7; 9 nucleotides line up with TRBD2. The CDR3 runs 14 residues. Germline V gene sequence: CDR1 DFQATT, CDR2 SNEGSKA (reference sequence). Trimming at V came to 3 bases and at J to 5 bases, leaving 8 bases not matched to a gene. Here the CDR3 reads CSARELAGVHEQYF. DNA for the CDR3: TGCAGTGCTAGGGAATTAGCGGGAGTCCACGAGCAGTACTTC.

This chain joins TRBV6-1 and TRBJ2-1, with D maybe TRBD2 (6 bases). V was shortened by 6 bases and J by 3 bases, with 21 bases between the two germline ends. The CDR3 is 17 residues long. CDR1 and CDR2 (germline): MNHNS, SASEGT. CDR3 nucleotide sequence: TGTGCCAGCAGCCCCGACGCTTCGGAGGGACTCTACAATGAGCAGTTCTTC. As protein: CASSPDASEGLYNEQFF.

Regarding this clonotype: A junction end diverges from the germline sequence, so it may reflect a read error. The V call is TRBV20-1, the J call TRBJ2-7; maybe TRBD1 (5 bases). Germline V gene lookup returns CDR1 DFQATT and CDR2 SNEGSKA (reference sequence). This CDR3 is built from 14 residues. As DNA, the CDR3 is TGCAGGGCTAGAGATAAACACAGGAGCTACGAGCAGTACTTC. Protein sequence: CRARDKHRSYEQYF.

V usage is TRBV6-5 and J usage is TRBJ2-6; no firm D call. The CDR3 is 15 amino acids. V shed 2 bases and J shed 0 bases, with 5 bases lying between them. Per germline, CDR1 MNHEY and CDR2 SVGAGI. The CDR3: CASSYVFSGANVLTF. The CDR3 coding sequence is TGTGCCAGCAGTTACGTTTTCTCTGGGGCCAACGTCCTGACTTTC.

The chain has TRBV20-1 and TRBJ2-1; 8 nucleotides match TRBD2. Germline CDR1 and CDR2: DFQATT and SNEGSKA (reference sequence). The CDR3 sequence is 14 residues long. Germline trimming cut 4 bases from V and 4 bases from J; bases unmatched to any gene: 6. CDR3 region: CSAKNSGMYNEQFF. CDR3 bases: TGCAGTGCTAAAAATAGCGGGATGTACAATGAGCAGTTCTTC.

Here the CDR3 DNA reads TGTGCCAGCAACAGAAAAGGAGCGGGAGGGAAAGAGACCCAGTACTTC. Protein sequence: CASNRKGAGGKETQYF. This chain uses TRBV6-1 with TRBJ2-5, with 10 nucleotides matching TRBD2. Germline trimming cut 7 bases from V and 3 bases from J; bases unmatched to any gene: 11. Germline CDR1 MNHNS, CDR2 SASEGT. CDR3 size: 16 residues.

Turning to this clonotype: A much bigger clone sits one base away, suggesting this may be a read error. V usage is TRBV5-6 and J usage is TRBJ2-5, with 8 positions matching TRBD1. CDR1 and CDR2 (germline): SGHDT, YYEEEE. The CDR3 sequence is 15 residues long. The CDR3 spells CANSLGRGLSETQYF. The CDR3 DNA sequence: TGTGCCAACAGCTTGGGCAGGGGGCTCTCGGAGACCCAGTACTTC. The variable domain in full, with the rest retrieved from reference TRBV5-6 and TRBJ2-5, is DAGVTQSPTHLIKTRGQQVTLRCSPKSGHDTVSWYQQALGQGPQFIFQYYEEEERQRGNFPDRFSGHQFPNYSSELNVNALLLGDSALYLCANSLGRGLSETQYFGPGTRLLVL.

The chain employs TRBV7-8 and TRBJ2-4, with TRBD2 matching over 11 bases. Unmatched junction bases numbered 17, after V lost 7 bases and J lost 0 bases. The CDR3 consists of 20 residues. Germline lookup yields CDR1 SGHVS and CDR2 FQNEAQ. The CDR3 sequence is CASTPVVSVAGGIAKNIQYF. The CDR3 nucleotides are TGTGCCAGCACCCCAGTAGTCTCGGTAGCGGGAGGGATAGCCAAAAACATTCAGTACTTC. The entire variable domain, with the rest obtained from reference TRBV7-8 and TRBJ2-4, is as follows: GAGVSQSPRYKVAKRGQDVALRCDPISGHVSLFWYQQALGQGPEFLTYFQNEAQLDKSGLPSDRFFAERPEGSVSTLKIQRTQQEDSAVYLCASTPVVSVAGGIAKNIQYFGAGTRLSVL.

The rearrangement uses TRBV20-1 and TRBJ2-1, with 8 bases aligning to TRBD2. Germline values: CDR1 DFQATT, CDR2 SNEGSKA (reference sequence). CDR3 length: 16 residues. After removal of 1 base from V and 7 bases from J, the junction contained 12 bases not matched to a gene. In DNA, the CDR3 is TGCAGTGCTAGAGCCTTAGCGGGACTTAAGGGGAATGAGCAGTTCTTC. Its translation: CSARALAGLKGNEQFF.

This rearrangement joins TRBV4-2 to TRBJ1-6; D is possibly TRBD1 (5 bases). The CDR3 loop spans 18 amino acids. Germline V gives CDR1 LGHNA, CDR2 YNFKEQ. Between the trimmed V and J ends, which lost 0 bases and 0 bases, there was a span of 12 bases. This CDR3 is CASSQDAAGSSYNSPLHF. The CDR3 nucleotides are TGTGCCAGCAGCCAAGATGCCGCAGGGAGCTCCTATAATTCACCCCTCCACTTT.